This TCR beta chain was recorded in a study of cytomegalovirus exposure and HLA in healthy donors. The length of the CDR3 is 14 residues. Trimming took 3 bases from V and 6 from J; bases not matched to a gene: 8. Germline V gene sequence: CDR1 SGDLS, CDR2 YYNGEE. This PCR relied on a set of 60 Vbeta primers and 13 Jbeta primers. The protocol was immunoSEQ multiplex PCR, while the TCRdb copy is restricted to in-frame clones and leaves out a portion. The table shows some 150,000 clones, with around 78% occurring only once. The specimen was PBMCs. This clonotype originated in a man in his forties in good health and CMV-seropositive. The genes are TRBV9 and TRBJ1-2, with TRBD1 matching over 7 bases. Written as DNA, the CDR3 is TGTGCCAGCAGCGCTCAACAGGGGCTGGATGGCTACACCTTC. Translating it yields CASSAQQGLDGYTF.